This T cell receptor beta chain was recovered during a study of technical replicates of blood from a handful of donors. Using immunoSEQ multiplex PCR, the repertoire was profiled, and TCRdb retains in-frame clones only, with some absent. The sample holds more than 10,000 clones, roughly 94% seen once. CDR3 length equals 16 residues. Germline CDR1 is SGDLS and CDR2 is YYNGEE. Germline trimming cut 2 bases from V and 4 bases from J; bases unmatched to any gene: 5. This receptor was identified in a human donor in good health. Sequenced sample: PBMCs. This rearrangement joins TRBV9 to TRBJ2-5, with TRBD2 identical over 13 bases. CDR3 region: CASSVGLAGVGETQYF. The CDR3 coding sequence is TGTGCCAGCAGCGTCGGACTAGCGGGAGTTGGAGAGACCCAGTACTTC.